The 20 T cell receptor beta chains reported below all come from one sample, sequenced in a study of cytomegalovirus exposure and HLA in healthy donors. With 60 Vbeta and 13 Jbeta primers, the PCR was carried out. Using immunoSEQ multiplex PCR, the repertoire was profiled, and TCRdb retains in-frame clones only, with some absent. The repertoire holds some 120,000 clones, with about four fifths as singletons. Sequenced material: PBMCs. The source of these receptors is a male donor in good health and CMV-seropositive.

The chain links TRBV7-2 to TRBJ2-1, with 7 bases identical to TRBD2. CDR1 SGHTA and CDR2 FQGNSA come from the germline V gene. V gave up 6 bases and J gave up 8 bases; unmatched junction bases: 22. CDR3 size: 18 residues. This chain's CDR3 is CASSLTKPGLISRDEQFF. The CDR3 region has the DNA TGTGCCAGCAGTTTAACTAAGCCGGGACTAATTTCGCGCGATGAGCAGTTCTTC.

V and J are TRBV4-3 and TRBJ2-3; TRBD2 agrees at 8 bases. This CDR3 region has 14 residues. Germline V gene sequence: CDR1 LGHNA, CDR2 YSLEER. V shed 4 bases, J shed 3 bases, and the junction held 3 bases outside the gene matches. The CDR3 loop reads CASSPTSATDTQYF. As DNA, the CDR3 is TGCGCCAGCAGCCCGACTAGCGCAACAGATACGCAGTATTTT.

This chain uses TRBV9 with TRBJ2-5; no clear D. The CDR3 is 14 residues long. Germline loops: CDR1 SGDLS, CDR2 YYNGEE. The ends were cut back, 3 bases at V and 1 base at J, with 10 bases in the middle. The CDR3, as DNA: TGTGCCAGCAGCGCCGGCGGCAGCCAAGAGACCCAGTACTTC. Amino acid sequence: CASSAGGSQETQYF.

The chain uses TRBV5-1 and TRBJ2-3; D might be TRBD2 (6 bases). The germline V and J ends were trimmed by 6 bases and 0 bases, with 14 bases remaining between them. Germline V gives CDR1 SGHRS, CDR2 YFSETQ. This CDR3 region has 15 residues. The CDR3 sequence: CASMGRPFSTDTQYF. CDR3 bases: TGCGCCAGCATGGGGAGGCCGTTTAGCACAGATACGCAGTATTTT.

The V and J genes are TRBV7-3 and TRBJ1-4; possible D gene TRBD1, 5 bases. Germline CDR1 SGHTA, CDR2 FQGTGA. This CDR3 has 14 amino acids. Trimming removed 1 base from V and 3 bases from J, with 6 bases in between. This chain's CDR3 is CASSLSRANEKLFF. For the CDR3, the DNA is TGTGCCAGCAGCTTAAGCAGGGCTAATGAAAAACTGTTTTTT. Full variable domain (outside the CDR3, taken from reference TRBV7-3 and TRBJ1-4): GAGVSQTPSNKVTEKGKYVELRCDPISGHTALYWYRQSLGQGPEFLIYFQGTGAADDSGLPNDRFFAVRPEGSVSTLKIQRTERGDSAVYLCASSLSRANEKLFFGSGTQLSVL.

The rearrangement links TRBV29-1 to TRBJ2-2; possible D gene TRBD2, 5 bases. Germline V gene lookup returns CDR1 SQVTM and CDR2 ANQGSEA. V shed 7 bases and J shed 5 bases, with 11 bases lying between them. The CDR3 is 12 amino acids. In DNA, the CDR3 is TGCAGCGCTTTTAGCGAAACCGGGGAGCTGTTTTTT. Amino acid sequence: CSAFSETGELFF.

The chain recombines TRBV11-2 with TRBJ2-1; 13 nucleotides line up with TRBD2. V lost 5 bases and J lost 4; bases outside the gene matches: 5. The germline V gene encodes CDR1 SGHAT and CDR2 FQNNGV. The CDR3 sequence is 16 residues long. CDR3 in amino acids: CASSELGLAGYNEQFF. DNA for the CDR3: TGTGCCAGCAGCGAGTTGGGACTAGCGGGGTACAATGAGCAGTTCTTC. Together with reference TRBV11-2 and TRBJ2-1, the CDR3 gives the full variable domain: EAGVAQSPRYKIIEKRQSVAFWCNPISGHATLYWYQQILGQGPKLLIQFQNNGVVDDSQLPKDRFSAERLKGVDSTLKIQPAKLEDSAVYLCASSELGLAGYNEQFFGPGTRLTVL.

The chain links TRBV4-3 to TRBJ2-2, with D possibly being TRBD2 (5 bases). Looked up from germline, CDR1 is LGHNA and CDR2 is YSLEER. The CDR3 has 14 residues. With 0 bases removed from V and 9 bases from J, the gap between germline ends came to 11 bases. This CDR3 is CASSQDRGIRELFF. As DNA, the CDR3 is TGCGCCAGCAGCCAAGATCGGGGAATTAGGGAGCTGTTTTTT.

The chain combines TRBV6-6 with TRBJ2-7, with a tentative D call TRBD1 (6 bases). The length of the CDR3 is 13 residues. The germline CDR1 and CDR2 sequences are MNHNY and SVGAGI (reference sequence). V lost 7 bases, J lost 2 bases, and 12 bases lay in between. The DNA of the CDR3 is TGTGCCAGCAACTCGGGACACCCCTACGAGCAGTACTTC. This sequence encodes CASNSGHPYEQYF.

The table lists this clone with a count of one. CDR3 sequence reads: CASRKGLANYEQYF. The CDR3 coding sequence is TGTGCCAGCAGAAAGGGACTAGCCAACTACGAGCAGTACTTC. The chain employs TRBV2 and TRBJ2-7; 9 positions match TRBD2. V dropped 6 bases and J dropped 3; count of bases not matched to a gene: 6. The CDR3 is 14 residues long. Germline V lookup: CDR1 SNHLY, CDR2 FYNNEI.

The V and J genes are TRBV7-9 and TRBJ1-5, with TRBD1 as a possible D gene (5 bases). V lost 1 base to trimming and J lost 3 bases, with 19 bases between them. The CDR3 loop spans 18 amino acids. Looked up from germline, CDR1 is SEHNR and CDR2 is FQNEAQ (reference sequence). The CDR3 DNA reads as TGTGCCAGCAGCTTAGACGGGGGAGGCGTTACTTTCAATCAGCCCCAGCATTTT. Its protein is CASSLDGGGVTFNQPQHF.

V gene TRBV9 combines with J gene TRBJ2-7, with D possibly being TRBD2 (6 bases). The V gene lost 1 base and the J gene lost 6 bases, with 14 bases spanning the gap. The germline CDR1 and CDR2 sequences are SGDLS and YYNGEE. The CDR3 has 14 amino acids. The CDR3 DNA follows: TGTGCCAGCAGCGTAAGTATGTGGGACTTCGAGCAGTACTTC. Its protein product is CASSVSMWDFEQYF.

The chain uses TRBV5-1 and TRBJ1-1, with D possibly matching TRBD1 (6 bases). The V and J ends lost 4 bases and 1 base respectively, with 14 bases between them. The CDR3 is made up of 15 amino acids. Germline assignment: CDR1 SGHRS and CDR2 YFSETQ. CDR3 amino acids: CASSAGRGANTEAFF. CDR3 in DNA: TGCGCCAGCAGCGCAGGTCGGGGGGCGAACACTGAAGCTTTCTTT.

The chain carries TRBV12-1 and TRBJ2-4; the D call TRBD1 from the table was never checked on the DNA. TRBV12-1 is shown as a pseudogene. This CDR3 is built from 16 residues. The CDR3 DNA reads TGTGCCAGCAGCTTCATCACAGGGGAGGCCAAAAACATTCAGTACTTC. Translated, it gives CASSFITGEAKNIQYF.

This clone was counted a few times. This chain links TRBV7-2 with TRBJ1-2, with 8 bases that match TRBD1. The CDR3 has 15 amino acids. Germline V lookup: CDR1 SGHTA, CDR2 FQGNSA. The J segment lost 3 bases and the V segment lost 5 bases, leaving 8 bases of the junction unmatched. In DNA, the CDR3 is TGTGCCAGCAGCGCGACGGGACAGGACCACTATGGCTACACCTTC. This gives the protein CASSATGQDHYGYTF.

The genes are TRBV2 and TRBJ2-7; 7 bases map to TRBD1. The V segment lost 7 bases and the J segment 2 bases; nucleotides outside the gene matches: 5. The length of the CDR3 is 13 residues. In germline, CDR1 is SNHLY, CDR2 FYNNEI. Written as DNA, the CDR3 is TGTGCCAGCAACGAGGGGGCCACCTACGAGCAGTACTTC. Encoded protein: CASNEGATYEQYF.

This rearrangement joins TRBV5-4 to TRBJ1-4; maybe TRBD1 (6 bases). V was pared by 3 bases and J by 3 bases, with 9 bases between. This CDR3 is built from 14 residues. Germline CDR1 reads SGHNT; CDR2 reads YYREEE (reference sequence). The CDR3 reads CASSSAGANEKLFF. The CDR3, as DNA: TGTGCCAGCAGCTCTGCAGGGGCTAATGAAAAACTGTTTTTT.

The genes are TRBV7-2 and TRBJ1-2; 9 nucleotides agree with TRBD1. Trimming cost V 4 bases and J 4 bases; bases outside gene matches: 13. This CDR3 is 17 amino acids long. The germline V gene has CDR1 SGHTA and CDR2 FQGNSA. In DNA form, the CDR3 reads TGTGCCAGCAGCTCTTACAGGGGGCGGGGTGGTAGCTATGGCTACACCTTC. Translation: CASSSYRGRGGSYGYTF.

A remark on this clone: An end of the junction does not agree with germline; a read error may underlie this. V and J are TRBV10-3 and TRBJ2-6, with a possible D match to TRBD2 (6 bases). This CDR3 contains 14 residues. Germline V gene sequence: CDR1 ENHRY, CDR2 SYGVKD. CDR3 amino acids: CAINAGTGANGLTF. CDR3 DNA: TGTGCCATCAACGCAGGGACTGGGGCCAACGGCCTGACTTTC.

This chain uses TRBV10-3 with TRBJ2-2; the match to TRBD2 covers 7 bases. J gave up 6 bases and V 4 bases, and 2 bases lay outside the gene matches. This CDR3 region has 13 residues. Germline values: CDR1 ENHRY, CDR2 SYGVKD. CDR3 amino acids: CAISGTSPGELFF. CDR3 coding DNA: TGTGCCATCAGTGGGACTAGTCCCGGGGAGCTGTTTTTT.